This TCR beta chain was sequenced during a study of blood T cell repertoires in COVID-19. For the study at large: Samples representing acute and convalescent COVID-19 were sourced from the United States, Italy and Spain. PBMCs, B-cell-depleted T cells, or T cells provided the cDNA or gDNA that made up the material.

Measured with immunoSEQ multiplex PCR; TCRdb has only the in-frame clones, and not every one. The profile shows hundreds of thousands of clones, approximately 83% of them singletons. Everyone who took part was 18 to 89 years old, and they came from about 25 US areas. Participant-given clinical history determined each cohort assignment. The sequence was obtained from a woman aged 40 to 50 with acute COVID-19. Input material: PBMCs or T cells enriched from blood (not recorded which).

CDR3: CASSLDYGDTEAFF. CDR3 in DNA: TGCGCCAGCAGCTTGGATTACGGTGACACTGAAGCTTTCTTT. The chain has TRBV5-1 and TRBJ1-1; D uncertain. V gave up 0 bases and J gave up 3 bases, with 9 bases separating them. Germline-derived CDR1 and CDR2 are SGHRS and YFSETQ. This CDR3 is 14 amino acids long.